This record covers a single TCR beta chain. This entry belongs to a study of CD8 T cells in Susac syndrome. Reverse transcription of about 0.5 to 1 ug RNA was carried out with random hexamers. By means of immunoSEQ multiplex PCR, TCR beta CDR3 spanning 54 Vbeta and 13 Jbeta underwent amplification. TCRdb passed the immunoSEQ multiplex PCR reads through MiXCR, listing each CDR3 protein once. This table has about 210,000 distinct CDR3 sequences, approximately 95% appearing once. V was shortened by 6 bases and J by 9 bases, with 20 bases between the two germline ends. CDR3 length: 14 residues. In germline, CDR1 is MDHEN, CDR2 SYDVKM. It was treatment-naive patients with stable or active relapsing-remitting disease who made up the multiple sclerosis controls. TEMRA cells were FACS-enriched, with CD8+ and CD4+ T cells isolated negatively.

The chain is built from TRBV28 and TRBJ1-2, with D tentatively TRBD1 (5 bases). This receptor was taken from a human donor with multiple sclerosis. Input material: CD4+ T cells from PBMCs. Written as DNA, the CDR3 is TGTGCCAGCAGCCCCCATAGGGACGGTGGGAGCTACACCTTC. This encodes CASSPHRDGGSYTF.